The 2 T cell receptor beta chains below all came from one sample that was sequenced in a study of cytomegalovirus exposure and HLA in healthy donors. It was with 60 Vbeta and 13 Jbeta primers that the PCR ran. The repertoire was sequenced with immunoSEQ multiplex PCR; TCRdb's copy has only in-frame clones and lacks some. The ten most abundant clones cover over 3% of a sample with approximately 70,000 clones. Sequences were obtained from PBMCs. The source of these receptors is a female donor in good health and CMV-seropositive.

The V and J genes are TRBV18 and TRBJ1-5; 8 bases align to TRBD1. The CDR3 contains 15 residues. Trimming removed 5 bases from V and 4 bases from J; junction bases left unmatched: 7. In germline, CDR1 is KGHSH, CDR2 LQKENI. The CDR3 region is CASSIGQGLNQPQHF. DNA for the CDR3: TGTGCCAGCTCAATCGGACAGGGCCTTAATCAGCCCCAGCATTTT.

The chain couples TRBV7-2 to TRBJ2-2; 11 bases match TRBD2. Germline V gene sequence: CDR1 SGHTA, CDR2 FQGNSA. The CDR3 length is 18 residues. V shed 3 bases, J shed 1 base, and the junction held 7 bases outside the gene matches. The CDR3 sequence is CASSLPSGRPVNTGELFF. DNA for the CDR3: TGTGCCAGCAGCTTGCCTAGCGGGAGGCCGGTGAACACCGGGGAGCTGTTTTTT.